This T cell receptor (beta chain) was retrieved from a study of blood T cell repertoires in COVID-19. The CDR3 is 17 residues long. The junction had 10 bases not matched to a gene; V was cut back by 2 bases and J by 4 bases. Germline V CDR1 and CDR2: LGHDT, YNNKEL (reference sequence). The protocol was immunoSEQ multiplex PCR, while the TCRdb copy is restricted to in-frame clones and leaves out a portion. The sample carries 150,000 to 200,000 clones, 84% recorded once. The rearrangement links TRBV3-1 (or the pseudogene TRBV3-2) to TRBJ2-2; 7 nucleotides match TRBD1. This sequence originates from a woman aged 45 to 65 who had recovered from COVID-19. Sequencing was carried out using PBMCs or T cells enriched from blood (not recorded which). CDR3 bases: TGTGCCAGCAGCCAACACGACAGGGTGTGGGGCACCGGGGAGCTGTTTTTT. It encodes CASSQHDRVWGTGELFF.